The 22 T cell receptor beta chains presented below share a single source sample, sequenced in a study of cytomegalovirus exposure and HLA in healthy donors. Primers: 60 Vbeta forward and 13 Jbeta reverse. The protocol was immunoSEQ multiplex PCR, while the TCRdb copy is restricted to in-frame clones and leaves out a portion. The table has 270,000 or so clones, about 90% seen once. Input material: PBMCs. The origin of the receptors is a girl aged 2-10 years in good health and CMV-seronegative.

V gene TRBV19 combines with J gene TRBJ2-7; 7 bases map to TRBD1. The CDR3 extends over 15 amino acids. After removal of 4 bases from V and 0 bases from J, the junction contained 6 bases not matched to a gene. Per germline, CDR1 LNHDA and CDR2 SQIVND (reference sequence). CDR3 bases: TGTGCCAGTAGTACGACAGGGCAGAGCTCCTACGAGCAGTACTTC. It yields the protein CASSTTGQSSYEQYF.

The chain joins TRBV5-6 to TRBJ2-7, with 15 bases fitting TRBD2. With 0 bases clipped from V and 6 bases from J, the junction kept 7 bases outside the gene matches. CDR3 length equals 17 residues. Germline values: CDR1 SGHDT, CDR2 YYEEEE. The CDR3 protein is CASSLDGLAGGPREQYF. The CDR3 DNA reads TGTGCCAGCAGCTTGGACGGACTAGCGGGAGGGCCCCGCGAGCAGTACTTC.

The V and J genes are TRBV6-5 and TRBJ1-1; TRBD1 is a possible D gene (5 bases). V shed 0 bases and J shed 3 bases, with 11 bases lying between them. The CDR3 has 15 amino acids. Germline assignment: CDR1 MNHEY and CDR2 SVGAGI. Here the CDR3 reads CASSYSIQGYTEAFF. The CDR3 DNA follows: TGTGCCAGCAGTTACTCGATCCAGGGATACACTGAAGCTTTCTTT.

This clone was seen just once. The chain recombines TRBV2 with TRBJ2-2; TRBD2 aligns across 9 bases. CDR1 and CDR2 from the germline V gene are SNHLY and FYNNEI. CDR3 length equals 15 residues. Trimming at V came to 8 bases and at J to 4 bases, leaving 8 bases not matched to a gene. The DNA of the CDR3 is TGTGCCAGCCACGAGGCGGGGGGGATCACCGGGGAGCTGTTTTTT. Translated: CASHEAGGITGELFF.

The chain has TRBV6-5 and TRBJ1-5; 11 positions match TRBD1. This CDR3 is built from 14 residues. After removal of 6 bases from V and 6 bases from J, the junction contained 4 bases not matched to a gene. CDR1 MNHEY and CDR2 SVGAGI come from the germline V gene. The CDR3 here is CASRGQGASQPQHF. The CDR3, as DNA: TGTGCCAGCAGAGGACAGGGGGCTTCTCAGCCCCAGCATTTT.

CDR3 bases: TGTGCCAGCTCACCATTGGGAGGGCCAGATACGCAGTATTTT. Encoded protein: CASSPLGGPDTQYF. The chain is built from TRBV18 and TRBJ2-3; TRBD2 agrees at 7 bases. This CDR3 has 14 amino acids. The ends lost 2 bases at V and 4 bases at J; junction bases unmatched: 3. Germline V gene lookup returns CDR1 KGHSH and CDR2 LQKENI.

This sequence joins TRBV7-8 and TRBJ2-5, with D maybe TRBD1 (6 bases). The germline V gene has CDR1 SGHVS and CDR2 FQNEAQ. This CDR3 has 12 amino acids. V lost 6 bases to trimming and J lost 6 bases, with 11 bases between them. CDR3: CASSPDSQTQYF. In nucleotides, the CDR3 is TGTGCCAGCAGTCCGGACAGCCAGACCCAGTACTTC. Full variable domain (outside the CDR3, taken from reference TRBV7-8 and TRBJ2-5): GAGVSQSPRYKVAKRGQDVALRCDPISGHVSLFWYQQALGQGPEFLTYFQNEAQLDKSGLPSDRFFAERPEGSVSTLKIQRTQQEDSAVYLCASSPDSQTQYFGPGTRLLVL.

V and J are TRBV28 and TRBJ2-3, with 14 bases matching TRBD2. The CDR3 sequence is 15 residues long. The germline V gene encodes CDR1 MDHEN and CDR2 SYDVKM. The V and J ends lost 6 bases and 3 bases, in that order; junction bases with no gene match: 2. CDR3 bases: TGTGCCAGCAGCCGGACTAGCGGGGGGACAGATACGCAGTATTTT. Amino acids: CASSRTSGGTDTQYF.

The V call is TRBV2, the J call TRBJ1-5; a possible D gene is TRBD1 (5 bases). The CDR3 spans 16 residues. Germline CDR1 SNHLY, CDR2 FYNNEI. Deletions cut 2 bases from V and 1 base from J, with 12 bases between. CDR3 protein: CASSEPAGSSNQPQHF. The CDR3 bases are TGTGCCAGCAGTGAACCCGCAGGGTCGAGCAATCAGCCCCAGCATTTT. Based on the CDR3 plus reference TRBV2 and TRBJ1-5, the full variable domain is EPEVTQTPSHQVTQMGQEVILRCVPISNHLYFYWYRQILGQKVEFLVSFYNNEISEKSEIFDDQFSVERPDGSNFTLKIRSTKLEDSAMYFCASSEPAGSSNQPQHFGDGTRLSIL.

V is TRBV4-1 and J is TRBJ1-2; 10 nucleotides agree with TRBD1. The germline CDR1 and CDR2 sequences are MGHRA and YSYEKL. The CDR3 is 15 residues long. V trimming: 6 bases; J trimming: 4 bases; junction bases outside the gene matches: 8. The CDR3 DNA reads as TGCGCCAGCAGTCCACCGGGACAGGGGCCCTATGGCTACACCTTC. It codes for CASSPPGQGPYGYTF.

The CDR3 DNA reads TGTGCCACCAGCAGAGATTCCAGGACGACTAGCGGGACCCTGCAGTTCTTC. Protein product: CATSRDSRTTSGTLQFF. The chain employs TRBV15 and TRBJ2-1; 11 nucleotides match TRBD2. Germline trimming cut 0 bases from V and 12 bases from J; bases unmatched to any gene: 13. CDR1 and CDR2 from the germline V gene are LNHNV and YYDKDF (reference sequence). CDR3 length equals 17 residues.

J is TRBJ1-2 and V is TRBV19; D is undetermined. V was trimmed by 6 bases and J by 1 base, leaving 6 bases between them. Germline CDR1 is LNHDA and CDR2 is SQIVND (reference sequence). The CDR3 is made up of 12 amino acids. The CDR3, as DNA: TGTGCCAGTAGCAAGCTTAACTATGGCTACACCTTC. It specifies CASSKLNYGYTF.

This clone was recorded once. The chain joins TRBV28 to TRBJ2-7; 9 nucleotides align to TRBD1. The germline V gene has CDR1 MDHEN and CDR2 SYDVKM. The CDR3 contains 13 residues. Trimming removed 4 bases from V and 7 bases from J; junction bases left unmatched: 5. CDR3 sequence: CASSWTGVGEQYF. CDR3 nucleotide sequence: TGTGCCAGCAGTTGGACAGGGGTTGGGGAGCAGTACTTC.

A word on this clone: One end of the junction fails to match germline, which may point to a read error. CDR3 sequence reads: CASSVKTVCHF. The CDR3 DNA follows: TGTGCCAGCAGTGTTAAGACAGTCTGTCACTTC. The chain combines TRBV6-1 with TRBJ2-7; weak D call: TRBD1 (5 bases). This CDR3 spans 11 amino acids. CDR1 and CDR2 from the germline V gene are MNHNS and SASEGT.

The chain uses TRBV19 and TRBJ2-3; D may be TRBD2 (6 bases). CDR3 length: 15 residues. The V and J ends lost 6 bases and 4 bases respectively, with 17 bases between them. In germline, CDR1 is LNHDA, CDR2 SQIVND (reference sequence). This CDR3 is CASRIQAGSPDTQYF. CDR3 bases: TGTGCCAGTAGGATCCAAGCCGGGAGTCCAGATACGCAGTATTTT. The full variable domain, in which reference TRBV19 and TRBJ2-3 provide the parts outside the CDR3, is DGGITQSPKYLFRKEGQNVTLSCEQNLNHDAMYWYRQDPGQGLRLIYYSQIVNDFQKGDIAEGYSVSREKKESFPLTVTSAQKNPTAFYLCASRIQAGSPDTQYFGPGTRLTVL.

The genes are TRBV30 and TRBJ1-4; no clear D. There are 13 residues in the CDR3. CDR1 and CDR2 (germline): GTSNPN, SVGIG (reference sequence). Trimming cost V 3 bases and J 8 bases, with 13 bases left between them. CDR3 bases: TGTGCCTGGAGATCCAGAGGGAGAGAAAAACTGTTTTTT. Its translation: CAWRSRGREKLFF.

The genes are TRBV27 and TRBJ2-7; 10 bases are shared with TRBD2. CDR1 MNHEY and CDR2 SMNVEV come from the germline V gene (reference sequence). This CDR3 has 15 residues. J gave up 5 bases and V 6 bases, and 10 bases lay outside the gene matches. CDR3 residues: CASSTPTSGANEQYF. DNA for the CDR3: TGTGCCAGCAGCACACCCACTAGCGGGGCGAACGAGCAGTACTTC.

The genes are TRBV19 and TRBJ2-1, with 7 bases lining up with TRBD1. The germline gives CDR1 LNHDA, CDR2 SQIVND (reference sequence). The V segment lost 5 bases and the J segment 4 bases; nucleotides outside the gene matches: 11. The CDR3 totals 16 residues. The CDR3 coding sequence is TGTGCCAGTAGTTCTAGGGACAGATCCTCTTACAATGAGCAGTTCTTC. It is translated as CASSSRDRSSYNEQFF.

This clone was seen a single time. This chain's CDR3 is CASRDSQGKSQYF. Written as DNA, the CDR3 is TGTGCCAGCAGGGACTCACAGGGGAAGTCCCAGTACTTC. The rearrangement links TRBV25-1 to TRBJ2-5, with TRBD1 identical over 7 bases. Looked up from germline, CDR1 is MGHDK and CDR2 is SYGVNS. The CDR3 runs 13 residues. After removal of 6 bases from V and 9 bases from J, the junction contained 10 bases not matched to a gene.

The rearrangement joins TRBV10-3 to TRBJ1-1; tentative D call: TRBD1 (5 bases). CDR3 length: 16 amino acids. The V end lost 5 bases, the J end lost 0 bases, and 16 bases lay between the germline ends. Germline CDR1 is ENHRY and CDR2 is SYGVKD. CDR3 protein: CAISSGNTPLNTEAFF. CDR3 in DNA: TGTGCCATCAGTTCAGGGAACACTCCTTTGAACACTGAAGCTTTCTTT.

This clone has a single count. This chain links TRBV11-2 with TRBJ2-2; D is unclear. Trimming took 11 bases from V and 3 from J, leaving 16 bases between them. The CDR3 covers 14 residues. Germline CDR1 and CDR2: SGHAT and FQNNGV. CDR3 amino acids: CAASTRVYTGELFF. The CDR3, as DNA: TGTGCCGCGAGCACGAGAGTGTACACCGGGGAGCTGTTTTTT.

The genes are TRBV28 and TRBJ1-1; 9 bases match TRBD1. This CDR3 has 14 amino acids. V lost 7 bases, J lost 0 bases, and 3 bases stayed unmatched. Germline V CDR1 and CDR2: MDHEN, SYDVKM. CDR3 nucleotides: TGTGCCAGCACCACAGGGGGCCTGAACACTGAAGCTTTCTTT. Residues: CASTTGGLNTEAFF.